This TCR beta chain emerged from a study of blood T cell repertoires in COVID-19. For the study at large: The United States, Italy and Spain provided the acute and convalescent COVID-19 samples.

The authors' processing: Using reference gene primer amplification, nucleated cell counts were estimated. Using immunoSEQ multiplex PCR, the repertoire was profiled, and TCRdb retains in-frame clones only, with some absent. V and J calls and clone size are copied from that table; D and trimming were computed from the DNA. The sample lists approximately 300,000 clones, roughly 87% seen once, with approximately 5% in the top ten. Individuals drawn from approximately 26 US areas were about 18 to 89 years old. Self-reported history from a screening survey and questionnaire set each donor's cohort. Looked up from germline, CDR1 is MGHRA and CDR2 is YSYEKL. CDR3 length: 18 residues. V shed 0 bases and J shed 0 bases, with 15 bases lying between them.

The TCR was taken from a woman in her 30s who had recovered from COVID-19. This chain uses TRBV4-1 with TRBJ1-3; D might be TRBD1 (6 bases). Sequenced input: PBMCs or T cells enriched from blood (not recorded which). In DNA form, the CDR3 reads TGCGCCAGCAGCCAAGAACGTAGCAGGGGTTACTCTGGAAACACCATATATTTT. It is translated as CASSQERSRGYSGNTIYF.